This is a list of T cell receptor beta chains from one sample in a study of T cell responses to AZD1222 COVID-19 vaccine. The table came from immunoSEQ multiplex PCR; TCRdb's copy has only in-frame clones and leaves some out. Of 100,000 to 130,000 clones in the sample, approximately 89% were seen once. Specimen: peripheral blood, collected on day 0 of MenACWY control vaccination. The receptors derive from an adult in good health. The CDR3 runs from the conserved cysteine through the conserved F or W. A D gene is named only where the DNA matches it firmly. Expanded clones get a size class; other rows say once, few or many, or leave the size out.

D gene	J gene	V gene	clone size	CDR3 DNA	CDR3 protein
NA	TRBJ2-5	TRBV24-1	once	TGTGCCACCAGTGATCGGGGAATCCAAGAGACCCAGTACTTC	CATSDRGIQETQYF
NA	TRBJ1-5	TRBV5-5	few	TGTGCCAGCAGCCCGGAAGGGGACGACGGACAGCCCCAGCATTTT	CASSPEGDDGQPQHF
NA	TRBJ2-7	TRBV7-3	NA	TGTGCCAGCAGCCCCAGCGCAGGGGAGTCCTACGAGCAGTACTTC	CASSPSAGESYEQYF
TRBD1	TRBJ2-7	TRBV5-1	NA	TGCGCCAGCAGCGCTTCGACAGGGGATTTTTACGAGCAGTACTTC	CASSASTGDFYEQYF
NA	TRBJ2-1	TRBV19	once	TGTGCCAGTAGTGCCAAGGGGCCCTCATGGAATGAGCAGTTCTTC	CASSAKGPSWNEQFF
TRBD1	TRBJ1-2	TRBV18	NA	TGTGCCAGCTCACCAGACAGGGTGGGTGGCTACACCTTC	CASSPDRVGGYTF
NA	TRBJ1-2	TRBV6-5	NA	TGTGCCAGCAGACCCGGGACCGACTATGGCTACACCTTC	CASRPGTDYGYTF
NA	TRBJ1-1	TRBV4-1	NA	TGCGCCAGCAGCCAAGTACTGAACACTGAAGCTTTCTTT	CASSQVLNTEAFF
NA	TRBJ2-7	TRBV5-1	NA	TGCGCCAGCAGCTTGGATACCGGGGGGCCTTACGAGCAGTACTTC	CASSLDTGGPYEQYF
NA	TRBJ2-7	TRBV7-2	NA	TGTGCCAGCAGTACTCGGGCCTACGAGCAGTACTTC	CASSTRAYEQYF
TRBD1	TRBJ2-7	TRBV5-5	NA	TGTGCCAGCAGCCCAGGCCCGGGACAGGGGACCTACGAGCAGTACTTC	CASSPGPGQGTYEQYF
TRBD1	TRBJ2-7	TRBV19	NA	TGTGCCAGTAGTACGACAGGGGACTCCTACGAGCAGTACTTC	CASSTTGDSYEQYF
NA	TRBJ1-6	TRBV6-6	once	TGTGCCAGCAGTCCAACCTCTAAGAGGGGGGGTTCGTTCAATTCACTCCTCCACTTT	CASSPTSKRGGSFNSLLHF
NA	TRBJ1-1	TRBV6-5	once	TGTGCCAGCAGTTACGTGGGGCGTACTGAAGCTTTCTTT	CASSYVGRTEAFF
NA	TRBJ2-2	TRBV9	NA	TGTGCCAGCAGCCCGGATAGGGCCGGGGAGCTGTTTTTT	CASSPDRAGELFF
NA	TRBJ1-2	TRBV5-1	NA	TGCGCCAGCAGCTTGGGGCGTGATGGCTACACCTTC	CASSLGRDGYTF
NA	TRBJ2-4	TRBV3-1/TRBV3-2	NA	TGTGCCAGCAGCCAAGATCGTGGAAACATTCAGTACTTC	CASSQDRGNIQYF